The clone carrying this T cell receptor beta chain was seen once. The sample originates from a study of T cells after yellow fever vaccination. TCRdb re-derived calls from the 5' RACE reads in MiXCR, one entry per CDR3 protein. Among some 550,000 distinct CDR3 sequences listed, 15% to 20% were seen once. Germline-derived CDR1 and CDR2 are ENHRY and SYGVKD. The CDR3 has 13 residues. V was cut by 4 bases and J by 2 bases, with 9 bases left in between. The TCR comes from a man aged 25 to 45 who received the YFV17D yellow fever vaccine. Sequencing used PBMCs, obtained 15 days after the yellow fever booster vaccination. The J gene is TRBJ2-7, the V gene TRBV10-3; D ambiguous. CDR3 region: CAISGAAAYEQYF. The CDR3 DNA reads TGTGCCATCAGTGGGGCGGCAGCCTACGAGCAGTACTTC.